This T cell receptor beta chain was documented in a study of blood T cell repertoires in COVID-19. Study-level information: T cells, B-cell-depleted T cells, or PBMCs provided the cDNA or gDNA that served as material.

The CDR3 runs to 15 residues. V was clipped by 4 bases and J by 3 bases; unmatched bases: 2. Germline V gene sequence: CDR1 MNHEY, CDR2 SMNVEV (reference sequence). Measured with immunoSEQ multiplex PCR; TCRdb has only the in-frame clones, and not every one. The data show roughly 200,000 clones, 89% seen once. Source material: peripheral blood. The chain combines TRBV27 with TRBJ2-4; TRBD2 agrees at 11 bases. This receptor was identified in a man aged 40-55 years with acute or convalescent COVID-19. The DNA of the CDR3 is TGTGCCAGCAGTTCTAGCGGGGGGCACAAAAACATTCAGTACTTC. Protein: CASSSSGGHKNIQYF.